This entry concerns a single T cell receptor beta chain. CD4+ cells yielded CD45RA+ naive and CD45RA-negative memory subsets. Only in-frame clones appear in the TCRdb table, and some are missing; sequencing was by immunoSEQ multiplex PCR. The data hold some 1 million clones, with more than 60% observed a single time. Per the germline V gene, CDR1 is WNHNN and CDR2 is SYGVQD (reference sequence). This CDR3 has 15 amino acids. V was clipped by 0 bases and J by 5 bases; unmatched bases: 2. The data belong to a study of shared clonotypes between healthy human individuals. Sequencing used memory CD4+ T cells sorted from blood. As to subset: CD45RA-negative fraction. The gene calls are TRBV10-1 and TRBJ2-5, with TRBD2 matching 11 bases. This receptor was obtained from a man in his late teens or twenties in good health. Here the CDR3 DNA reads TGCGCCAGCAGTGAGTCACTAGCGGGAGCGGAGACCCAGTACTTC. Protein sequence: CASSESLAGAETQYF.